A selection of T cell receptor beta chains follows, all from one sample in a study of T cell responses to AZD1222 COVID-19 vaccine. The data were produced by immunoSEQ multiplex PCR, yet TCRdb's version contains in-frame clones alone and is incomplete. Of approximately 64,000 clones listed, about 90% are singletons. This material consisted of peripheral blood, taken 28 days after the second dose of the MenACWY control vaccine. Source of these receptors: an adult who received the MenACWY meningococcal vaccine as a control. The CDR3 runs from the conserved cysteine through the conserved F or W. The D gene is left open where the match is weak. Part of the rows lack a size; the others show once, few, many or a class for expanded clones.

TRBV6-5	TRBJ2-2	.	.	TGTGCCAGCAAAGGCGGGGGCAACACCGGGGAGCTGTTTTTT	CASKGGGNTGELFF
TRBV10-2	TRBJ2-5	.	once	TGCGCCAGCAGTGATGGGGGGAGCCTACGGGAGACCCAGTACTTC	CASSDGGSLRETQYF
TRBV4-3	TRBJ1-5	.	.	TGCGCCAGCAGCCAAGGACGGGGGGCTGGGCAGCCCCAGCATTTT	CASSQGRGAGQPQHF
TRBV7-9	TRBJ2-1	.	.	TGTGCCAGCAGCCGGGACCCGTCCAGGAATGAGCAGTTCTTC	CASSRDPSRNEQFF
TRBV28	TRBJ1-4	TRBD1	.	TGTGCCAGCAGTTTATGGGGGACAGGGACGTCAGCTAATGAAAAACTGTTTTTT	CASSLWGTGTSANEKLFF
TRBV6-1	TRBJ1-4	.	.	TGTGCCAGCAGTGACACGGGGCAGTATAATGAAAAACTGTTTTTT	CASSDTGQYNEKLFF
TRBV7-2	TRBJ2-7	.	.	TGTGCCAGCAGCCCCGACTGGACGAGGGACGAGCAGTACTTC	CASSPDWTRDEQYF
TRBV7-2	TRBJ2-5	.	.	TGTGCCAGCAGCTTAGGTCTAGCCTCGGAGACCCAGTACTTC	CASSLGLASETQYF
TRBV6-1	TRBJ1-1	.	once	TGTGCCAGCAGTGATCCGGGATTGAACACTGAAGCTTTCTTT	CASSDPGLNTEAFF
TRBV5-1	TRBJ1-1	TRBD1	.	TGCGCCAGCAGCTTAGACAGGGGGGCGCCCAACACTGAAGCTTTCTTT	CASSLDRGAPNTEAFF
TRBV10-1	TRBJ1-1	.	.	TGCGCCAGCCGTGACGCGGCGAACACTGAAGCTTTCTTT	CASRDAANTEAFF
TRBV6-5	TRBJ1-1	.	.	TGTGCCAGCAGTTACTCGGTCGGGGGGACTGAAGCTTTCTTT	CASSYSVGGTEAFF
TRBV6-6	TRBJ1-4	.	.	TGTGCCAGCAGGCCCGCTAACCTAGAAAAACTGTTTTTT	CASRPANLEKLFF
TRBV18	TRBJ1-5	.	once	TGTGCCAGCTCACAGGGGCGGGATCAGCCCCAGCATTTT	CASSQGRDQPQHF
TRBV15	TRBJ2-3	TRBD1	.	TGTGCCACCAGCAGCGACAGGGACCCCACAGATACGCAGTATTTT	CATSSDRDPTDTQYF
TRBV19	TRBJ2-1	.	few	TGTGCCAGTAGTTTCGGAGGATGGTTAAATGAGCAGTTCTTC	CASSFGGWLNEQFF
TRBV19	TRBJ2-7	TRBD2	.	TGTGCCAGTACCACGGGACTAGGATCCAGCGAGCAGTACTTC	CASTTGLGSSEQYF
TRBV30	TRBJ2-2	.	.	TGTGCCTGGAGTGTCGTGGGGAACACCGGGGAGCTGTTTTTT	CAWSVVGNTGELFF
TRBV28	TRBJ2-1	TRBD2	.	TGTGCCAGCATCCCACGATCGAGAGCGGGGAGCTCCTACAATGAGCAGTTCTTC	CASIPRSRAGSSYNEQFF
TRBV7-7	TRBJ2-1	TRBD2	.	TGTGCCAGCAGCCCCAGTAGCGGGGGAACGATAAATGAGCAGTTCTTC	CASSPSSGGTINEQFF
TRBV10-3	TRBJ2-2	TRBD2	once	TGTGCCATCAGTGCACATACGGGAGCGGGAGGGGCCGGGGAGCTGTTTTTT	CAISAHTGAGGAGELFF
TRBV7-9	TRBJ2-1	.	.	TGTGCCAGCCGAGAAGGGGACTCACTAGACAATGAGCAGTTCTTC	CASREGDSLDNEQFF
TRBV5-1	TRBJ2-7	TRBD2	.	TGCGCCAGCAGCCTTCCGGGAGGGAAGGGCTACGAGCAGTACTTC	CASSLPGGKGYEQYF
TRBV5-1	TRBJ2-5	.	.	TGCGCCAGCAGCTCCCAAGAGACCCAGTACTTC	CASSSQETQYF
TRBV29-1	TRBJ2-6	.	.	TGCAGCGCCAGTACGTCCGGGGCCAACGTCCTGACTTTC	CSASTSGANVLTF
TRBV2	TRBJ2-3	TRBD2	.	TGTGCCAGCGCAGCGGGAGGGTTCACAGATACGCAGTATTTT	CASAAGGFTDTQYF
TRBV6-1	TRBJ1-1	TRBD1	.	TGTGCCAGCAGTGACAGGGGGGGCGGCTCTGAAGCTTTCTTT	CASSDRGGGSEAFF
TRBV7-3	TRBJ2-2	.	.	TGTGCCAGCAGCCCAGACAGGACTAACACCGGGGAGCTGTTTTTT	CASSPDRTNTGELFF
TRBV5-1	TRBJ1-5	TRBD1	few	TGCGCCAGCAGCCAGGACAGGAATCAGCCCCAGCATTTT	CASSQDRNQPQHF
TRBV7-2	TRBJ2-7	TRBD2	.	TGTGCCAGCAGCTTAGCCGGGACTAGCGGCTACGAGCAGTACTTC	CASSLAGTSGYEQYF
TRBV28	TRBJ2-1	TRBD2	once	TGTGCCAGCAGTTTCAAGGGCGGACTAGCGGGCGTCAATGAGCAGTTCTTC	CASSFKGGLAGVNEQFF
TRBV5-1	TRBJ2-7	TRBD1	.	TGCGCCAGCAGCTCTGGACAGGGTTCCTACGAGCAGTACTTC	CASSSGQGSYEQYF
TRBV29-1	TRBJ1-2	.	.	TGCAGCGGAGCTGGGACGGAGTCCAATAACTATGGCTACACCTTC	CSGAGTESNNYGYTF
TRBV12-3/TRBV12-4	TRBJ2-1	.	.	TGTGCCAGCAACAGACGGGGGGAGCAGTTCTTC	CASNRRGEQFF
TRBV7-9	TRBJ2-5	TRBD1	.	TGTGCCAGCACCGAGGGGGCGAGGGAGACCCAGTACTTC	CASTEGARETQYF
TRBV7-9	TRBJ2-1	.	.	TGTGCCAGCAGCCCCCAGGGCTACAATGAGCAGTTCTTC	CASSPQGYNEQFF
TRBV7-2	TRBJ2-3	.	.	TGTGCCAGCAGCCGGGGGGGACAGATCACAGATACGCAGTATTTT	CASSRGGQITDTQYF
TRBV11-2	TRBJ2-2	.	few	TGTGCCAGCAGCTTCCAGAGTACCGGGGAGCTGTTTTTT	CASSFQSTGELFF
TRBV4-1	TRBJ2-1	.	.	TGCGCCAGCAGCTCGGACGGCGTCTCCTACAATGAGCAGTTCTTC	CASSSDGVSYNEQFF
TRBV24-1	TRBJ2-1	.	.	TGTGCCACCAGTGATTTTGGCCTCAGGAGGGACGGGCACAATGAGCAGTTCTTC	CATSDFGLRRDGHNEQFF
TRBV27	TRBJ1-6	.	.	TGTGCCAGCATCAATCCCGCAGGGATGGCCTATAATTCACCCCTCCACTTT	CASINPAGMAYNSPLHF
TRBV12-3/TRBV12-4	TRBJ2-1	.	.	TGTGCCAGCATTGAGAGCGGCGTCAATGAGCAGTTCTTC	CASIESGVNEQFF
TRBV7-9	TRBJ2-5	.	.	TGTGCCAGCAGCTTTAGTACGACGGAGACCCAGTACTTC	CASSFSTTETQYF
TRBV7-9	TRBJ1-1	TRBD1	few	TGTGCCAGCAGCGGGCGACAGGGGCCGAGTGCTTTCTTT	CASSGRQGPSAFF
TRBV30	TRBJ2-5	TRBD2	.	TGTGCCTGGAGTCGGGGGGGGACTAGCGGGAGATTGGAGACCCAGTACTTC	CAWSRGGTSGRLETQYF
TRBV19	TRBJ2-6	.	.	TGTGCCAGTATCGCTGGTGGTTCTTCATTCTCTGGGGCCAACGTCCTGACTTTC	CASIAGGSSFSGANVLTF
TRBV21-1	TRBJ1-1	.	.	TGTGCCAGCAGCAAGGCAACGATGAACACTGAAGCTTTCTTT	CASSKATMNTEAFF
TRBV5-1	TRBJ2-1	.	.	TGCGCCAGCAGCTTGGAGGCGAGCTCCTACAATGAGCAGTTCTTC	CASSLEASSYNEQFF
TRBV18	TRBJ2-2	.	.	TGTGCCAGCTCTTTTCAGGGGCACACCGGGGAGCTGTTTTTT	CASSFQGHTGELFF
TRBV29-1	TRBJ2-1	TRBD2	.	TGCAGCGGACTTGGCTCGGCGGGAGAACCCTACAATGAGCAGTTCTTC	CSGLGSAGEPYNEQFF
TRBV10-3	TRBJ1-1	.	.	TGTGCCATCAGTGAGTCGTCCATGAACACTGAAGCTTTCTTT	CAISESSMNTEAFF
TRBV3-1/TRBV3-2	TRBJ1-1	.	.	TGTGCCAGCAGCCAAGTGGTGAACACTGAAGCTTTCTTT	CASSQVVNTEAFF
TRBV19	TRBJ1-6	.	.	TGTGCCAGTTCCGACAGGTTGAATTCACCCCTCCACTTT	CASSDRLNSPLHF